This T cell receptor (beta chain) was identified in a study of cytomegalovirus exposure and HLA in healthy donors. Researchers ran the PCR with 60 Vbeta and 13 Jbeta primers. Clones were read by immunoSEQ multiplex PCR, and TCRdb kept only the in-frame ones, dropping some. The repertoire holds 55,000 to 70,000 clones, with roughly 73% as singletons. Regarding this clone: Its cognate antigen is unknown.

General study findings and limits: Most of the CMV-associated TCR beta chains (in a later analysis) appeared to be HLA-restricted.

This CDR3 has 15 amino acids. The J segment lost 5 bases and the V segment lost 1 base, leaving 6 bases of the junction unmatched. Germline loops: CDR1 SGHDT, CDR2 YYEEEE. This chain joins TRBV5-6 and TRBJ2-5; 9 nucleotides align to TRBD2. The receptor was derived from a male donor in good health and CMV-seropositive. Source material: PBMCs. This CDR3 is CASSLQASGAETQYF. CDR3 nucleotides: TGTGCCAGCAGCTTGCAGGCTAGCGGGGCGGAGACCCAGTACTTC.